A selection of T cell receptor beta chains follows, all from one sample in a study of cytomegalovirus exposure and HLA in healthy donors. Using immunoSEQ multiplex PCR, the repertoire was profiled, and TCRdb retains in-frame clones only, with some absent. The sample has about 160,000 clones, 65% to 85% seen once; the top ten hold 3%. The sequencing sample was made of PBMCs. These receptors were obtained from a woman in her 50s in good health and CMV-seropositive. CDR3s include the opening cysteine and the closing phenylalanine or tryptophan. The D gene is left open where the match is weak. A clone size is listed for some rows: how often the clone was seen (once, few, many), or a class if it is expanded.

d_call j_call v_call clone_size cdr3_nt cdr3_aa
TRBD2 TRBJ2-5 TRBV29-1 - TGCAGCGTTGGTCACGGGGGGGAGACCCAGTACTTC CSVGHGGETQYF
- TRBJ2-7 TRBV5-1 - TGCGCCAGCAGCGGCACGGGATCCGGGGCCTACGAGCAGTACTTC CASSGTGSGAYEQYF
TRBD1 TRBJ2-5 TRBV6-1 - TGTGCCAGCAGTGGGACAGGGATGGGCCAAGAGACCCAGTACTTC CASSGTGMGQETQYF
- TRBJ1-2 TRBV9 - TGTGCCAGCAGCCCGCAGGTGGGTCACTATGGCTACACCTTC CASSPQVGHYGYTF
TRBD1 TRBJ1-1 TRBV27 - TGTGCCAGCAGGCGACCGACAGGGGGCACTGAAGCTTTCTTT CASRRPTGGTEAFF
- TRBJ1-1 TRBV15 - TGTGCCACCAGCAGAGAGCTAGGATGGACTGAAGCTTTCTTT CATSRELGWTEAFF
- TRBJ2-7 TRBV5-1 - TGCGCCAGCAGCCCCCCGGGGGCGGGGGTTCACTACGAGCAGTACTTC CASSPPGAGVHYEQYF
- TRBJ1-2 TRBV2 - TGTGCCAGCACGGACAGCTATGGCTACACCTTC CASTDSYGYTF
TRBD2 TRBJ2-1 TRBV9 once TGTGCCAGCAGCATTAGCGGGGGACTCTACAATGAGCAGTTCTTC CASSISGGLYNEQFF
- TRBJ2-5 TRBV6-1 - TGTGCCAGCACTGACTTCAGGACAAGCTACTTC CASTDFRTSYF
- TRBJ1-1 TRBV11-2 - TGTGCCAGCAGCTTAGGCGGACAGCGTGAAGCTTTCTTT CASSLGGQREAFF
- TRBJ2-7 TRBV18 - TGTGCCAGCTCACCAGAGACAGGTCCTCGGGGGCAGTACTTC CASSPETGPRGQYF
TRBD2 TRBJ2-5 TRBV4-1 few TGCGCCAGCAGCTCCTGGACTAGCGGGGGTCAAGAGACCCAGTACTTC CASSSWTSGGQETQYF
TRBD1 TRBJ1-5 TRBV6-1 - TGTGCCAGCAGTGACCGAGGGGGCCCTAGCAATCAGCCCCAGCATTTT CASSDRGGPSNQPQHF
TRBD1 TRBJ2-5 TRBV6-5 - TGTGCCAGCAGCGGGACAGGGAAAGCGGAGACCCAGTACTTC CASSGTGKAETQYF
TRBD1 TRBJ1-5 TRBV7-8 few TGTGCCAGCAGCCGTACAGGGGACGGGAATCAGCCCCAGCATTTT CASSRTGDGNQPQHF
- TRBJ1-1 TRBV5-4 - TGTGCCAGCAGCCGAATTTCGGGAGATTTGAACACTGAAGCTTTCTTT CASSRISGDLNTEAFF
TRBD1 TRBJ1-4 TRBV2 - TGTGCCAGCAGCGGACAGGGATTAAAGGAAAAACTGTTTTTT CASSGQGLKEKLFF
- TRBJ1-1 TRBV19 once TGTGCCAGTAGTATGACAGGGAACACTGAAGCTTTCTTT CASSMTGNTEAFF
- TRBJ2-1 TRBV5-1 - TGCGCCAGCAGCTATACAGGGTCCGATGAGCAGTTCTTC CASSYTGSDEQFF
TRBD2 TRBJ2-1 TRBV6-1 - TGTGCCAGCAGATTAAGAGCGGGGGTGGAGTTCTTC CASRLRAGVEFF
- TRBJ1-2 TRBV10-3 - TGTGCCATCAGTATTTCAACCACCGGGACACCGGCCGGCTACACCTTC CAISISTTGTPAGYTF
- TRBJ1-3 TRBV27 - TGTGCCAGCAGCCCCTCGTGGGGGGACTCTGGAAACACCATATATTTT CASSPSWGDSGNTIYF
- TRBJ2-7 TRBV6-5 - TGTGCCAGCAGTTTATTTGGGGGCGTGAACGAGCAGTACTTC CASSLFGGVNEQYF
TRBD2 TRBJ2-7 TRBV5-4 few TGTGCCAGCAGCTCCAAACAGGGACTAGCGGGGGTTCCCTACGAGCAGTACTTC CASSSKQGLAGVPYEQYF
- TRBJ1-1 TRBV6-1 - TGTGCCAGCAGGAGGGCAGCGAACACTGAAGCTTTCTTT CASRRAANTEAFF
- TRBJ2-7 TRBV29-1 - TGCAGCGTTGCGGCCAGGTCTCCCTACGAGCAGTACTTC CSVAARSPYEQYF
TRBD2 TRBJ2-5 TRBV2 - TGTGCCAGCAGTGACTTTCTCGGGACTAGCCACCAAGAGACCCAGTACTTC CASSDFLGTSHQETQYF
TRBD1 TRBJ1-1 TRBV5-1 - TGCGCCAGCAGCTTGGAAGACAGGGTGACTGAAGCTTTCTTT CASSLEDRVTEAFF